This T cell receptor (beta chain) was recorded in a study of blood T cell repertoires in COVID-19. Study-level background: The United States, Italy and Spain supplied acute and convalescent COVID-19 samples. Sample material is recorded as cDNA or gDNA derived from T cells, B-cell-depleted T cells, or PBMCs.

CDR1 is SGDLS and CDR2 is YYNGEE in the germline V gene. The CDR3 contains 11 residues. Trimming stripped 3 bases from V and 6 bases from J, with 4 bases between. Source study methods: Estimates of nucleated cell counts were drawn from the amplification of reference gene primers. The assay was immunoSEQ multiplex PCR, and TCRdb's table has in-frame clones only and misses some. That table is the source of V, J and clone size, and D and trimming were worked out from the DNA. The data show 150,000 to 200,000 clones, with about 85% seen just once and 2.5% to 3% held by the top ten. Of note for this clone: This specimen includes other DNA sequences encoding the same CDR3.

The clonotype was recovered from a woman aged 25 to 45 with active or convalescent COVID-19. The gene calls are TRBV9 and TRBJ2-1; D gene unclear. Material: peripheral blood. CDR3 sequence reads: CASSARNEQFF. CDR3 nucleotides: TGTGCCAGCAGCGCCCGCAATGAGCAGTTCTTC. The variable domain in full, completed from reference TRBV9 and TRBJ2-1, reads DSGVTQTPKHLITATGQRVTLRCSPRSGDLSVYWYQQSLDQGLQFLIQYYNGEERAKGNILERFSAQQFPDLHSELNLSSLELGDSALYFCASSARNEQFFGPGTRLTVL.